This T cell receptor (beta chain) was obtained from a study of shared clonotypes between healthy human individuals. The donors, healthy adults who were HIV-negative, had experienced no recent acute infections or vaccinations. Broader study findings: There were few donors, and this limited the genetic and exposure-history diversity represented.

The assay used deep level. Sequenced by immunoSEQ multiplex PCR; TCRdb stores in-frame clones only, minus some. The sample yields some 1 million clones, 65% to 75% seen once. Comments on this clone: What it binds is unknown.

The sequence was obtained from a man between 18 and 29 years old in good health. The specimen sequenced was memory CD4+ T cells sorted from blood. The sample's subset: CD45RA-negative fraction.

The CDR3 loop reads CASSYMPPRAYEQYF. CDR3 DNA: TGTGCCAGCAGTTACATGCCCCCAAGGGCCTACGAGCAGTACTTC. V gene TRBV6-6 combines with J gene TRBJ2-7; D is unclear. V lost 2 bases and J lost 2, with 13 bases in between. The germline V gene encodes CDR1 MNHNY and CDR2 SVGAGI (reference sequence). The CDR3 extends over 15 amino acids.